The sequence of this T cell receptor (beta chain) was determined in a study of T cells in Graves' hyperthyroidism and ophthalmopathy. The CDR3 is 13 amino acids. V lost 1 base and J 6 bases, leaving 9 bases between the germline ends. The germline V gene has CDR1 SEHNR and CDR2 FQNEAQ (reference sequence). This clonotype was picked up many times. Template material for amplifying TCR beta CDR3 regions consisted of RNA transcripts. Researchers ran a first-round RT-PCR on the TCR CDR3 using the HTBI primer set. A single record per CDR3 protein comes from TCRdb applying MiXCR to the multiplex PCR reads. Of under 700,000 distinct CDR3 sequences in the sample, 35% to 55% were seen once. For Graves' hyperthyroidism to be stable, ophthalmopathy could not progress within 18 months. The study left out patients who had uncontrolled infection, other autoimmune disease, pregnancy or lactation. Clinical symptoms, serum thyroxine and TRAb, thyroid ultrasound and orbital computed tomography together formed the diagnostic basis.

The sample taken for sequencing was peripheral blood or thyroid tissue (not recorded which). The chain joins TRBV7-9 to TRBJ1-1; D not resolved. The source of this sequence is a woman under 30 with Graves' hyperthyroidism. CDR3 DNA: TGTGCCAGCAGCTTAGACGACCAACCTGAAGCTTTCTTT. As protein: CASSLDDQPEAFF.